The 2 T cell receptor beta chains in this list originate from one sample, sequenced in a study of blood T cell repertoires in COVID-19. The data were produced by immunoSEQ multiplex PCR, yet TCRdb's version contains in-frame clones alone and is incomplete. The sample shows around 130,000 clones, 86% of them seen only once. The sequenced material came from PBMCs or T cells enriched from blood (not recorded which). All receptors come from a woman aged 45-65 years who had recovered from COVID-19.

The rearrangement uses TRBV30 and TRBJ1-3; the D gene is possibly TRBD1 (5 bases). The CDR3 covers 12 residues. Germline V gene data show CDR1 as GTSNPN and CDR2 as SVGIG (reference sequence). V was shortened by 6 bases and J by 2 bases, with 8 bases between the two germline ends. The CDR3 loop reads CACGTAGNTIYF. The CDR3 bases are TGTGCCTGTGGGACTGCTGGAAACACCATATATTTT.

The chain carries TRBV10-3 and TRBJ2-3; TRBD2 aligns across 15 bases. This CDR3 has 18 residues. Germline lookup yields CDR1 ENHRY and CDR2 SYGVKD. Losses at the gene ends were 2 bases for V and 6 bases for J; bases not matched to a gene: 9. The chain's CDR3 is CAISEGTGLAGGLDTQYF. Here the CDR3 DNA reads TGTGCCATCAGTGAGGGCACGGGACTAGCGGGGGGTCTCGATACGCAGTATTTT.